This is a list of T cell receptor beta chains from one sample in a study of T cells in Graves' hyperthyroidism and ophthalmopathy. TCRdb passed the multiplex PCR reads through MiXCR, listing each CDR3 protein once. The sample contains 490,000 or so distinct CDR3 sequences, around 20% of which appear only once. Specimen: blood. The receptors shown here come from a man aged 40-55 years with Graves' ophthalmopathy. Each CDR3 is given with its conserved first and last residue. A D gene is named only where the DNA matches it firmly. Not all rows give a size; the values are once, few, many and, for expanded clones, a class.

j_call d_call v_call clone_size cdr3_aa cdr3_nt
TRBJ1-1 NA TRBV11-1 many CASSPNRVMNTEAFF TGTGCCAGCAGCCCCAACAGGGTCATGAACACTGAAGCTTTCTTT
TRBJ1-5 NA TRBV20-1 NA CSAREQAGQPQHF TGCAGTGCTAGAGAACAGGCAGGTCAGCCCCAGCATTTT
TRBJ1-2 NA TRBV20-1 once CSAREPGSFYGYTF TGCAGTGCTAGAGAGCCAGGTTCATTCTATGGCTACACCTTC
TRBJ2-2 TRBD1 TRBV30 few CASRDSFFSPTNTGELFF TGTGCCTCCCGGGACAGCTTTTTCTCTCCAACGAACACCGGGGAGCTGTTTTTT
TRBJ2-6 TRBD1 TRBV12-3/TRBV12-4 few CASSPPGTANSGANVLTF TGTGCCAGCAGTCCCCCCGGGACAGCAAACTCTGGGGCCAACGTCCTGACTTTC
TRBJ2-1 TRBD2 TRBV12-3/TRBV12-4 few CASSLGIQGGNEQFF TGTGCCAGCAGTTTAGGTATCCAGGGAGGGAATGAGCAGTTCTTC
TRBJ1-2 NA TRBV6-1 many CASSARFEYGYTF TGTGCCAGCAGTGCCCGGTTCGAGTATGGCTACACCTTC
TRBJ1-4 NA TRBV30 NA CAWSGQGNEKLFF TGTGCCTGGAGTGGCCAGGGAAATGAAAAACTGTTTTTT
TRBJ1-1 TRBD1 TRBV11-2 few CASSHVTGLNTEAFF TGTGCCAGCAGCCATGTGACAGGGCTGAACACTGAAGCTTTCTTT
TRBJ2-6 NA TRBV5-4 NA CASSSGLLSSGANVLTF TGTGCCAGCAGCTCGGGACTCCTGAGCTCTGGGGCCAACGTCCTGACTTTC
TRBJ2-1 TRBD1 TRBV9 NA CASSVEGQGASEQFF TGTGCCAGCAGCGTAGAGGGACAGGGTGCGAGTGAGCAGTTCTTC
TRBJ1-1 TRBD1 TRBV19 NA CASSIQGGNTEAFF TGTGCCAGTAGTATCCAGGGGGGGAACACTGAAGCTTTCTTT
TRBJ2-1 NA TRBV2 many CASTEGRGSYNEQFF TGTGCCAGCACCGAGGGTCGGGGCTCCTACAATGAGCAGTTCTTC
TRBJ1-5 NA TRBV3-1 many CASSQSNQPQHF TGTGCCAGCAGCCAATCGAATCAGCCCCAGCATTTT
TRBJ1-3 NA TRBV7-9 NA CASSAQGVIGNTIYF TGTGCCAGCAGTGCACAGGGAGTAATCGGAAACACCATATATTTT
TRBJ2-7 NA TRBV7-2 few CASNPQGGPYEQYF TGTGCCAGCAACCCCCAGGGGGGCCCCTACGAGCAGTACTTC
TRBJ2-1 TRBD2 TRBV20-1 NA CSARVAGGLGEQFF TGCAGTGCTAGAGTAGCGGGGGGGCTTGGGGAGCAGTTCTTC
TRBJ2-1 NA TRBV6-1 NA CASFPDSYNEQFF TGTGCCAGCTTTCCCGACTCCTACAATGAGCAGTTCTTC
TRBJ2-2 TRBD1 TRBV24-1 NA CATSDPTGRNTGELFF TGTGCCACCAGTGATCCGACAGGGCGGAACACCGGGGAGCTGTTTTTT
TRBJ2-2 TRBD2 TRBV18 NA CASSPIALAGASTGELFF TGTGCCAGCTCACCAATAGCCCTAGCGGGAGCATCCACCGGGGAGCTGTTTTTT
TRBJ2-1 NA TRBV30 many CAWKVKVGGGEQFF TGTGCCTGGAAAGTAAAGGTCGGTGGTGGTGAGCAGTTCTTC
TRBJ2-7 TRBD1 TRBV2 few CASGGQAYEQYF TGTGCCAGTGGGGGACAGGCCTACGAGCAGTACTTC
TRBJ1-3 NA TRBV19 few CASKRSSSGNTIYF TGTGCCAGTAAGAGGAGCAGCTCTGGAAACACCATATATTTT
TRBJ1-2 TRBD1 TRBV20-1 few CSATSGTGIGYTF TGCAGTGCAACCTCCGGGACAGGGATAGGCTACACCTTC
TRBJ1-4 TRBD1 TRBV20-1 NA CSARSPRGNEKLFF TGCAGTGCTAGATCCCCCAGGGGGAACGAAAAACTGTTTTTT
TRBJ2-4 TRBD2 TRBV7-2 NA CASSLAGLARARAKNIQYF TGTGCCAGCAGCTTAGCGGGACTAGCCCGAGCACGGGCCAAAAACATTCAGTACTTC
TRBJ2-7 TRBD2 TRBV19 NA CASSTSAGVVYEQYF TGTGCCAGTAGTACCTCAGCGGGAGTGGTCTACGAGCAGTACTTC
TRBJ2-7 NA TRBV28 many CASSPRVYEQYF TGTGCCAGCAGCCCGAGGGTCTACGAGCAGTACTTC
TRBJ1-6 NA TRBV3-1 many CASRRDLGGSPLHF TGTGCCAGCAGACGGGACCTGGGAGGTTCACCCCTCCACTTT
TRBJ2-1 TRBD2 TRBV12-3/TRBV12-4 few CASTRGGGVREQFF TGTGCCAGCACCAGGGGCGGGGGGGTAAGGGAGCAGTTCTTC
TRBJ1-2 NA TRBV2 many CASSDLSAALEGGYTF TGTGCCAGCAGTGATCTTTCGGCCGCACTCGAGGGGGGCTACACCTTC
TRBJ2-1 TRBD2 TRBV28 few CASRLAPYNEQFF TGTGCCAGCAGACTAGCGCCCTACAATGAGCAGTTCTTC
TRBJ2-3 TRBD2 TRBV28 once CASRLGTSGAADTQYF TGTGCCAGCAGACTCGGGACTAGCGGGGCAGCAGATACGCAGTATTTT
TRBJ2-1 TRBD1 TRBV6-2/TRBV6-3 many CASSYQTGTGGFGAYNEQFF TGTGCCAGCAGCTACCAAACCGGGACAGGTGGTTTTGGGGCATACAATGAGCAGTTCTTC
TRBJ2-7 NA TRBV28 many CASMDSLSSYEQYF TGTGCCAGCATGGACTCCCTGAGCTCCTACGAGCAGTACTTC
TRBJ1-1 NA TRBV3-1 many CASSQAGARNTEAFF TGTGCCAGCAGCCAAGCGGGGGCGCGGAACACTGAAGCTTTCTTT
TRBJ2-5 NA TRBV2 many CASNRGEQETQYF TGTGCCAGCAATCGTGGGGAACAAGAGACCCAGTACTTC
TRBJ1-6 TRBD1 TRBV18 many CASSPEQGWPNSPLHF TGTGCCAGCTCACCAGAACAGGGGTGGCCCAATTCACCCCTCCACTTT
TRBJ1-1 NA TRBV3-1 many CASSPQGTATEAFF TGTGCCAGCAGCCCCCAGGGGACCGCCACTGAAGCTTTCTTT
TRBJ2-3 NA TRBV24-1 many CATSDFGSQFRRTDTQYF TGTGCCACCAGTGATTTTGGGTCCCAGTTCAGACGCACAGATACGCAGTATTTT
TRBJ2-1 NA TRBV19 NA CASSIGSGQLINEQFF TGTGCCAGTAGTATAGGTTCAGGCCAGCTGATCAATGAGCAGTTCTTC
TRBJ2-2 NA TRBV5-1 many CASSLDLNTGELFF TGCGCCAGCAGCTTAGACTTGAACACCGGGGAGCTGTTTTTT
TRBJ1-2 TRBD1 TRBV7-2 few CASSLMGQGQGLVGHYGYTF TGTGCCAGCAGCTTAATGGGACAGGGACAGGGGTTGGTTGGGCACTATGGCTACACCTTC
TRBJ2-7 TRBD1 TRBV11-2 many CASSLGPGQGYEQYF TGTGCCAGCAGCTTAGGTCCCGGACAGGGCTACGAGCAGTACTTC
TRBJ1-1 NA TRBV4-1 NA CASSQESRTRYTEAFF TGCGCCAGCAGCCAGGAATCCCGGACGAGATACACTGAAGCTTTCTTT
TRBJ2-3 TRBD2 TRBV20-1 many CSALLASSTDTQYF TGCAGTGCTCTACTAGCGTCTAGCACAGATACGCAGTATTTT
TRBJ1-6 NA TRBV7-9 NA CASSWDTNSPLHF TGTGCCAGCAGCTGGGACACCAATTCACCCCTCCACTTT
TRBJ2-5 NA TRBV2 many CASSEARPRGGRQTQYF TGTGCCAGCAGTGAAGCTCGACCCCGGGGTGGCCGGCAGACCCAGTACTTC
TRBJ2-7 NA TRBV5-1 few CASCVTMGYEQYF TGCGCCAGCTGTGTCACAATGGGCTACGAGCAGTACTTC
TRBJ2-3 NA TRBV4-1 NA CASRVNARTDTQYF TGCGCCAGCAGGGTGAACGCCCGCACAGATACGCAGTATTTT
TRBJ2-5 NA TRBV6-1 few CASRADGPPMGTQYF TGTGCCAGTAGAGCGGACGGGCCTCCGATGGGGACCCAGTACTTC
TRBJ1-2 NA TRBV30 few CAWSGRRTSYTF TGTGCCTGGAGCGGTAGACGGACGAGCTACACCTTC
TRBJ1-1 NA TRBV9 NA CASSPEVRGRTEAFF TGTGCCAGCAGCCCCGAGGTTCGGGGTCGGACTGAAGCTTTCTTT
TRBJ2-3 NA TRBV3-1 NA CASSQHNGNTQYF TGTGCCAGCAGCCAACATAACGGGAATACGCAGTATTTT
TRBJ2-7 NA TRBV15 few CATSRDFGGEQYF TGTGCCACCAGCAGAGATTTCGGCGGCGAGCAGTACTTC